This T cell receptor beta chain was found in a study of T-cell memory formation after mild COVID-19. Study-wide context: In these data, TCR clusters were largely donor specific. Study findings and constraints: The CD4+ clones that contracted clustered mainly within CM and EM, and the CD8+ clones concentrated in EMRA. That cross-reactive memory joined was suggested by some responding clones appearing in pre-infection memory. Nothing showed for sure that second-wave clones peaking on day 37 were SARS-CoV-2 specific.

This clonotype was counted only a few times. Antigen unknown. This CDR3 has 13 amino acids. V shed 2 bases and J shed 9 bases, with 11 bases lying between them. The germline gives CDR1 SGHTA, CDR2 FQGNSA. A single record per CDR3 protein comes from TCRdb applying MiXCR to the 5' RACE reads. The table has approximately 270,000 distinct CDR3 sequences, 15% to 20% seen once. V is TRBV7-2 and J is TRBJ2-1; D might be TRBD1 or TRBD2, each matching 5 bases. What was sequenced was PBMCs or a T cell subset sorted from them (not recorded which). The clonotype originates from a man younger than 35 who had mild COVID-19 (a few samples of this study predate the infection). Cell type and time point are not known. CDR3 nucleotide sequence: TGTGCCAGCAGCTTATCGGGACGGAGTGAGCAGTTCTTC. This codes for CASSLSGRSEQFF.